This record covers a single TCR beta chain. The data are from a study of blood T cell repertoires in COVID-19. The CDR3 is made up of 18 amino acids. Germline V gene lookup returns CDR1 SGHTA and CDR2 FQGNSA. V was pared by 3 bases and J by 9 bases, with 26 bases between. The table came from immunoSEQ multiplex PCR; TCRdb's copy has only in-frame clones and leaves some out. The sample contains roughly 160,000 clones, approximately 86% of which appear only once. Specimen: peripheral blood. The gene calls are TRBV7-2 and TRBJ2-2; D might be TRBD2 (6 bases). This TCR came from a man in his sixties with COVID-19, enrolled during active disease. CDR3 sequence: CASSLERGLLQPTRELFF. As DNA, the CDR3 is TGTGCCAGCAGCTTGGAACGGGGACTTTTACAACCGACCCGGGAGCTGTTTTTT.